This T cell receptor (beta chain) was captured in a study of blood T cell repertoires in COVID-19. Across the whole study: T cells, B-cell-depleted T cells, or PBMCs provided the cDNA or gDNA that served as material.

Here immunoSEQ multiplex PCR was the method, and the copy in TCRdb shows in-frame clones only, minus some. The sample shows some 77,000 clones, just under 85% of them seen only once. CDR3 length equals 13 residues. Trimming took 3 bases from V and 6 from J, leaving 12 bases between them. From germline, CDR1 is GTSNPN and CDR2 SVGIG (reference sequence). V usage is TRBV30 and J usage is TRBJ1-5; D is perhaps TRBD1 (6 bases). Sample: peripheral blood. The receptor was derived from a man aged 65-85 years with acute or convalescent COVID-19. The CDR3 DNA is TGTGCCTGGAGCCGGGCAGGGGTTCAGCCCCAGCATTTT. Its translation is CAWSRAGVQPQHF.